This paragraph covers one TCR beta chain sequence. CDR3 size: 15 residues. Germline V gene data show CDR1 as MNHEY and CDR2 as SVGAGI. V lost 6 bases, J lost 2 bases, and 9 bases stayed unmatched. The data were taken from a study of cytotoxic CD8 clonotypes in ibrutinib-treated CLL. This table comes from immunoSEQ multiplex PCR, and its TCRdb copy is limited to in-frame clones, with some not included. The sample yields 55,000 to 80,000 clones, roughly nine tenths seen once. The sample was PBMCs, taken after 12 months of ibrutinib treatment. V and J are TRBV6-5 and TRBJ2-7; 8 nucleotides align to TRBD1. This TCR derives from a human donor with chronic lymphocytic leukemia. The CDR3 reads CASRPRQDRAYEQYF. For the CDR3, the DNA is TGTGCCAGCAGACCTCGGCAGGACAGGGCCTACGAGCAGTACTTC.